This paragraph covers one T cell receptor (beta chain) sequence. Its antigen is unidentified. In germline, CDR1 is SGHRS, CDR2 YFSETQ. The CDR3 covers 15 residues. V was pared by 2 bases and J by 2 bases, with 14 bases between. Tumor libraries mostly used about 4.5 ug genomic DNA, two replicates each. This table comes from immunoSEQ multiplex PCR, and its TCRdb copy is limited to in-frame clones, with some not included. This sample yields 9,000 to 9,500 clones, of which approximately 60% are seen a single time; about 8.5% belongs to the top ten. The sample belongs to a study of neoadjuvant anti-PD-1 for oral cavity cancer. Study overall: Patients mostly received three to four biweekly nivolumab doses at 3 mg/kg before surgery. Study outcomes and limitations: Higher pretreatment Treg/Th17 ratios tracked higher pretreatment blood clonality. Each response group had just a few patients in TCR analyses.

This TCR was sampled from a person aged 35-80 years with oral cavity squamous cell carcinoma. The sequencing here drew on tumor tissue, taken before nivolumab (anti-PD-1) treatment. This rearrangement joins TRBV5-1 to TRBJ2-7; D possibly corresponds to TRBD2 (6 bases). CDR3: CASSFSPSETYEQYF. CDR3 coding DNA: TGCGCCAGCAGCTTTTCGCCTAGCGAAACCTACGAGCAGTACTTC. Supplemented by reference TRBV5-1 and TRBJ2-7, the full variable domain reads KAGVTQTPRYLIKTRGQQVTLSCSPISGHRSVSWYQQTPGQGLQFLFEYFSETQRNKGNFPGRFSGRQFSNSRSEMNVSTLELGDSALYLCASSFSPSETYEQYFGPGTRLTVT.